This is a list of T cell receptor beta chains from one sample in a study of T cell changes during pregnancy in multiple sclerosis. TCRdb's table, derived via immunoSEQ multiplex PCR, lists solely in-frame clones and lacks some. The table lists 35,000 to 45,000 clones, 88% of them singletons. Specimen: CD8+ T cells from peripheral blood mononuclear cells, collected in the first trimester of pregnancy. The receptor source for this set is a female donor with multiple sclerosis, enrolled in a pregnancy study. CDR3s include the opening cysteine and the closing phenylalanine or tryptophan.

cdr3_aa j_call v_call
CASSQGGHRINGTEAFF TRBJ1-1 TRBV7-6
CASSELAGGPNEQFF TRBJ2-1 TRBV6-4
CASSLSTSEQFF TRBJ2-1 TRBV5-6
CASSQGQGTNYGYTF TRBJ1-2 TRBV4-3
CASSQDGDTIYF TRBJ1-3 TRBV4-2
CASSFPPVGPYNEQFF TRBJ2-1 TRBV7-9
CASSLGRAQPQHF TRBJ1-5 TRBV5-6
CASSSGQGVHEQYF TRBJ2-7 TRBV7-8
CASSLVPGQPQHF TRBJ1-5 TRBV11-2
CASSSNRGSTDTQYF TRBJ2-3 TRBV7-6
CASSYRGGSDTEAFF TRBJ1-1 TRBV7-8
CASSQDSPGGNTEAFF TRBJ1-1 TRBV4-1
CSAGTGEETQYF TRBJ2-5 TRBV29-1
CASSFTPSSGGTYEQYF TRBJ2-7 TRBV27